Below are 8 T cell receptor beta chains sequenced from a single sample in a study of T cells in Graves' hyperthyroidism and ophthalmopathy. Amplification of TCR beta CDR3 regions used RNA as the template. TCR CDR3 underwent first-round RT-PCR with the HTBI primer set. TCRdb fed the multiplex PCR reads into MiXCR, producing one record per CDR3 protein. The sample lists about 280,000 distinct CDR3 sequences; about 25% were seen once. Sequencing input: blood. The receptors stem from a man aged 35 to 55 with Graves' hyperthyroidism that later progressed to Graves' ophthalmopathy.

This chain uses TRBV11-2 with TRBJ2-2, with 8 positions matching TRBD2. Germline values: CDR1 SGHAT, CDR2 FQNNGV. J gave up 1 base and V 4 bases, and 5 bases lay outside the gene matches. The CDR3 sequence is 16 residues long. CDR3 amino acids: CASSWVTSVNTGELFF. CDR3 bases: TGTGCCAGCAGCTGGGTGACTAGCGTGAACACCGGGGAGCTGTTTTTT.

The chain employs TRBV7-2 and TRBJ2-4, with 8 bases fitting TRBD1. The ends lost 5 bases at V and 7 bases at J; junction bases unmatched: 7. Per germline, CDR1 SGHTA and CDR2 FQGNSA. The length of the CDR3 is 14 residues. The CDR3 spells CASSTDRTGNIQYF. CDR3 in DNA: TGTGCCAGCAGCACCGATCGGACAGGGAACATTCAGTACTTC.

There are many counts of this clonotype. The junction shows a germline mismatch at one end, possibly a read error. This chain joins TRBV7-2 and TRBJ1-1; maybe TRBD1 (5 bases). Germline V gene sequence: CDR1 SGHTA, CDR2 FQGNSA. The CDR3 has 13 residues. The CDR3 protein is CASSSGYGTAHIF. The CDR3 region has the DNA TGTGCCAGCAGTTCGGGGTACGGGACCGCCCACATCTTT.

This clonotype has a count of ten or more. The CDR3 loop is CASSEWAAGIYGYTF. The CDR3 region has the DNA TGTGCCAGCAGTGAATGGGCAGCGGGGATCTATGGCTACACCTTC. The chain couples TRBV2 to TRBJ1-2, with unresolved D. The CDR3 spans 15 residues. Germline V gene lookup returns CDR1 SNHLY and CDR2 FYNNEI. The V end was cut by 2 bases, the J end by 4 bases, with 14 bases between. The complete variable domain, with remaining parts taken from reference TRBV2 and TRBJ1-2, reads EPEVTQTPSHQVTQMGQEVILRCVPISNHLYFYWYRQILGQKVEFLVSFYNNEISEKSEIFDDQFSVERPDGSNFTLKIRSTKLEDSAMYFCASSEWAAGIYGYTFGSGTRLTVV.

This chain connects TRBV6-1 to TRBJ1-2, with a possible D match to TRBD1 (6 bases). CDR3 length: 13 residues. Germline-derived CDR1 and CDR2 are MNHNS and SASEGT. Between the trimmed V and J ends, which lost 8 bases and 4 bases, there was a span of 14 bases. The CDR3 sequence is CASARTESYGYTF. The CDR3 region has the DNA TGTGCCAGCGCTAGGACAGAAAGCTATGGCTACACCTTC.

This clonotype was counted at least ten times. It may be a read error: a sequence one base away is much more abundant. The missing conserved phenylalanine or tryptophan at the end of this CDR3 makes a read error likely. The chain is built from TRBV12-3 or TRBV12-4 and TRBJ2-7, with D perhaps matching TRBD1 or TRBD2 (5 bases each). Trimming pared 4 bases from V and 3 bases from J, leaving 13 bases between. The CDR3 contains 14 residues. The CDR3 here is CASSSAGTVYEQYL. CDR3 nucleotides: TGTGCCAGCAGTTCCGCCGGGACCGTCTACGAGCAGTACCTC.

This clonotype was counted ten times or more. The chain has TRBV6-2 or TRBV6-3 and TRBJ2-2; 12 bases are a match to TRBD2. CDR3 length: 18 amino acids. Unmatched junction bases numbered 10, after V lost 6 bases and J lost 2 bases. Germline CDR1 is MNHEY and CDR2 is SVGEGT. CDR3 region: CASRTQTSGSRNTGELFF. In nucleotides, the CDR3 is TGTGCCAGCAGAACCCAGACTAGCGGGAGTCGAAACACCGGGGAGCTGTTTTTT.

This clonotype showed up many times. The CDR3 nucleotides read TGTGCCAGCAGTCCCGGGACAGGGGGCGCGGGGAACACTGAAGCTTTCTTT. Protein sequence: CASSPGTGGAGNTEAFF. The rearrangement uses TRBV7-4 and TRBJ1-1, with 12 bases lining up with TRBD1. J gave up 1 base and V 6 bases, and 9 bases lay outside the gene matches. The CDR3 is 17 amino acids. The germline V gene encodes CDR1 SGHVT and CDR2 SQSDAQ.